Below, 9 T cell receptor beta chains from the same sample are listed, as sequenced in a study of early T cells in non-severe SARS-CoV-2 infection. TCRdb itself ran the 5' RACE reads through MiXCR, one entry per CDR3 protein. The sample has some 60,000 distinct CDR3 sequences, roughly an eighth seen once. Here the sequenced sample was whole blood, taken at baseline. All receptors derive from an adult who was a healthcare worker with PCR-confirmed SARS-CoV-2 infection or an uninfected control (not recorded which).

V usage is TRBV11-2 and J usage is TRBJ2-2, with 11 bases identical to TRBD2. J was trimmed by 2 bases and V by 2 bases; bases with no gene match: 4. The CDR3 runs 17 residues. Germline lookup yields CDR1 SGHAT and CDR2 FQNNGV. The CDR3 coding sequence is TGTGCCAGCAGCTTACCAGGGACTAGCGGAAACACCGGGGAGCTGTTTTTT. Its protein product is CASSLPGTSGNTGELFF.

V is TRBV29-1 and J is TRBJ2-1, with TRBD2 as a possible D gene (5 bases). This CDR3 is 15 amino acids long. CDR1 SQVTM and CDR2 ANQGSEA come from the germline V gene. Trimming shortened V by 3 bases and J by 8 bases, and 20 bases separated the two germline ends. CDR3 bases: TGCAGCGTTGAGATCCCCCTGGGAGTGGTAGATGAGCAGTTCTTC. Translated, it gives CSVEIPLGVVDEQFF.

This clonotype showed up many times. This chain uses TRBV20-1 with TRBJ2-1; 11 nucleotides align to TRBD2. This CDR3 has 15 amino acids. Germline CDR1 and CDR2: DFQATT and SNEGSKA (reference sequence). The V and J ends lost 5 bases and 10 bases, in that order; junction bases with no gene match: 13. The CDR3 loop is CSAPQFLAGGEEQFF. Here the CDR3 DNA reads TGCAGTGCTCCCCAGTTCCTAGCGGGAGGCGAGGAGCAGTTCTTC.

This rearrangement joins TRBV30 to TRBJ2-5, with 10 bases fitting TRBD2. V shed 5 bases, J shed 4 bases, and the junction held 4 bases outside the gene matches. CDR1 and CDR2 from the germline V gene are GTSNPN and SVGIG (reference sequence). This CDR3 contains 13 residues. CDR3 loop: CAWVAGGGETQYF. Written as DNA, the CDR3 is TGTGCCTGGGTAGCGGGGGGCGGAGAGACCCAGTACTTC.

This clonotype showed up just a few times. The chain has TRBV11-2 and TRBJ1-2, with TRBD1 matching 8 bases. The CDR3 has 17 residues. V gave up 6 bases and J gave up 5 bases; unmatched junction bases: 17. Germline CDR1 is SGHAT and CDR2 is FQNNGV. The CDR3 sequence: CASRRGMGQARLYGYTF. CDR3 DNA sequence: TGTGCCAGCAGAAGAGGGATGGGACAGGCGAGACTATATGGCTACACCTTC.

The chain combines TRBV7-2 with TRBJ1-2, with unresolved D. CDR3 size: 14 residues. The ends were cut back, 2 bases at V and 5 bases at J, with 12 bases in the middle. CDR1 and CDR2 from the germline V gene are SGHTA and FQGNSA. DNA for the CDR3: TGTGCCAGCAGCTTAATAGGCGGATTTTATGGCTACACCTTC. Encoded protein: CASSLIGGFYGYTF.

There are many counts of this clonotype. V and J are TRBV7-9 and TRBJ1-1; D is possibly TRBD1 (5 bases). Trimming took off 5 bases at V and 1 base at J, with 14 bases between the two ends. This CDR3 comprises 15 residues. Germline V gene sequence: CDR1 SEHNR, CDR2 FQNEAQ (reference sequence). The CDR3 DNA sequence: TGTGCCAGCAGCCAAATCATGGGGGAGAACACTGAAGCTTTCTTT. Encoded protein: CASSQIMGENTEAFF.

This clonotype was recorded at least ten times. The genes are TRBV29-1 and TRBJ2-7; tentative D call: TRBD2 (7 bases). CDR3 size: 13 residues. CDR1 SQVTM and CDR2 ANQGSEA come from the germline V gene. V was pared by 7 bases and J by 5 bases, with 18 bases between. The chain's CDR3 is CSGEGEGHHEQYF. As DNA, the CDR3 is TGCAGCGGTGAGGGGGAGGGCCACCACGAGCAGTACTTC.

CDR3 nucleotides: TGTGCCAGCTCACCATTCGGGGGCTCAGATACGCAGTATTTT. As protein: CASSPFGGSDTQYF. V is TRBV18 and J is TRBJ2-3, with D perhaps being TRBD1 or TRBD2 (6 bases each). This CDR3 has 14 residues. Per the germline V gene, CDR1 is KGHSH and CDR2 is LQKENI. V lost 2 bases to trimming and J lost 4 bases, with 10 bases between them.